Shown below are 3 T cell receptor beta chains from a single sample sequenced in a study of T cells after yellow fever vaccination. TCRdb re-derived calls from the 5' RACE reads in MiXCR, one entry per CDR3 protein. The sample yields nearly 300,000 distinct CDR3 sequences, 8.7% seen once. Source: CD4+ T cells sorted from PBMCs, taken 5 days after the yellow fever booster vaccination. The receptors derive from a man younger than 35 who received the YFV17D yellow fever vaccine.

The chain links TRBV6-2 or TRBV6-3 to TRBJ1-5, with a possible D match to TRBD1 (6 bases). Per germline, CDR1 MNHEY and CDR2 SVGEGT. Trimming left V 8 bases short and J 2 bases short, with 22 bases between. The length of the CDR3 is 17 residues. Here the CDR3 reads CASAKPPRGYGNQPQHF. The CDR3 nucleotides are TGTGCCAGCGCAAAACCGCCGAGGGGGTACGGCAATCAGCCCCAGCATTTT.

The chain has TRBV30 and TRBJ2-2, with a weak D call TRBD1 (6 bases). The CDR3 runs to 16 residues. V gave up 1 base and J gave up 0 bases, with 12 bases separating them. The germline V gene encodes CDR1 GTSNPN and CDR2 SVGIG (reference sequence). CDR3 amino acids: CAWSGRPGANTGELFF. The CDR3 bases are TGTGCCTGGAGTGGCAGGCCAGGGGCGAACACCGGGGAGCTGTTTTTT.

Ten or more counts support this clonotype. V usage is TRBV7-6 and J usage is TRBJ1-1; possibly TRBD1 for D (6 bases). The CDR3 covers 15 residues. Germline CDR1 reads SGHVS; CDR2 reads FNYEAQ. Trimming took 3 bases from V and 6 from J, leaving 17 bases between them. CDR3 nucleotide sequence: TGTGCCAGCAGCTTTAGGACAGTGGCTATCGCTGAAGCTTTCTTT. Protein sequence: CASSFRTVAIAEAFF.